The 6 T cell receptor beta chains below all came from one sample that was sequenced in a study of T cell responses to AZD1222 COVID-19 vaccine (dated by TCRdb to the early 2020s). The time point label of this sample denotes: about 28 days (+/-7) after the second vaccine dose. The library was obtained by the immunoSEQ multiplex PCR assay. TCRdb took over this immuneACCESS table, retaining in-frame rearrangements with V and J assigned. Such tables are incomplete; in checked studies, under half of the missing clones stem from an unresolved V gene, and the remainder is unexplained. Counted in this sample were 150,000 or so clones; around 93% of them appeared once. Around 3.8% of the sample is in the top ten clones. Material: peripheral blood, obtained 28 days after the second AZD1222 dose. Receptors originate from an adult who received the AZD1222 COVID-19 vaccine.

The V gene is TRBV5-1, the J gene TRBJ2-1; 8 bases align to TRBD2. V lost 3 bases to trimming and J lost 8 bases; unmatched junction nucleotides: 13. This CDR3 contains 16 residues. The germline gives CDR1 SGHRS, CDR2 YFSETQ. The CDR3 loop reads CASSSPTRGRIYEQFF. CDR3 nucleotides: TGCGCCAGCAGCTCGCCAACCCGCGGGAGGATATATGAGCAGTTCTTC. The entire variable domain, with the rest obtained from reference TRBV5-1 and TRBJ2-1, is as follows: KAGVTQTPRYLIKTRGQQVTLSCSPISGHRSVSWYQQTPGQGLQFLFEYFSETQRNKGNFPGRFSGRQFSNSRSEMNVSTLELGDSALYLCASSSPTRGRIYEQFFGPGTRLTVL.

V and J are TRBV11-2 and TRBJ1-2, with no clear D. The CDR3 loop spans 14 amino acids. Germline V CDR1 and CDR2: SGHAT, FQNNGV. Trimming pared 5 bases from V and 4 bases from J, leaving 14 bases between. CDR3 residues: CASSSKVRGYGYTF. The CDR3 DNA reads TGTGCCAGCAGCAGCAAAGTGCGGGGCTATGGCTACACCTTC.

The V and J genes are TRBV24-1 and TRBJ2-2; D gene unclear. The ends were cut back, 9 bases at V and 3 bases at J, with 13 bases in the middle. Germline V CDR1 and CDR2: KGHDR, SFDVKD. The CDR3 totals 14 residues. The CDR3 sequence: CATGPTSDTGELFF. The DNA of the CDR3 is TGTGCCACCGGCCCGACGTCAGACACCGGGGAGCTGTTTTTT.

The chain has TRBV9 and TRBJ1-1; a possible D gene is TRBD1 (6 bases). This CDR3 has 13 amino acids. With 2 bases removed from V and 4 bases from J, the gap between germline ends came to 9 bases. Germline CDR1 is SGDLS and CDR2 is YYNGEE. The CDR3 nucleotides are TGTGCCAGCAGCGTCGACAGGCCCACTGAAGCTTTCTTT. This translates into CASSVDRPTEAFF.

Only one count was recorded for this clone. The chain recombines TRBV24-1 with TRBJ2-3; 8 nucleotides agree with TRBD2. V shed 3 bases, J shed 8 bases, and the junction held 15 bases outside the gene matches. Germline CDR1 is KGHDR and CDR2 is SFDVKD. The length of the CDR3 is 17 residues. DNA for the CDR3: TGTGCCACCAGTGATCGGACTAGCAGGTCACCATCGGGTACGCAGTATTTT. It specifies CATSDRTSRSPSGTQYF.

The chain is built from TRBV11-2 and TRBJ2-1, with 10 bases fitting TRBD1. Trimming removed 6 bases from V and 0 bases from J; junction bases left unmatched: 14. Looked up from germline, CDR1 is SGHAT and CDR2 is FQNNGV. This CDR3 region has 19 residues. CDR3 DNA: TGTGCCAGCAGACCGGGACAGGGGCGGGAATTCGGCTCCTACAATGAGCAGTTCTTC. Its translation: CASRPGQGREFGSYNEQFF.